The present TCR beta chain was sequenced within a study of esophageal squamous cell carcinoma under preoperative chemotherapy. TCRdb re-called the PCR reads through MiXCR, storing one row per CDR3 protein. The repertoire includes approximately 12,000 distinct CDR3 sequences, under 65% of them detected once, and roughly 17% sits in the top ten. Of note for this clonotype: One end of the junction varies from germline; a read error may be responsible.

As to time point: before preoperative PTX-NDP chemotherapy. This sequence originates from a human donor with esophageal squamous cell carcinoma. The donor label of this sample is uncertain. Sample collection was performed from a patient given preoperative chemotherapy.

The CDR3 nucleotides are TGTGCCAGCTGTGCGAACACCGATGAGCAGTTTTTC. The encoded protein is CASCANTDEQFF. The chain has TRBV6-1 and TRBJ2-2; D not certain. The CDR3 totals 12 residues. Per the germline V gene, CDR1 is MNHNS and CDR2 is SASEGT.